The entry below gives a single T cell receptor (beta chain) sequence along with its context. Its target is not known. Profiling relied on immunoSEQ multiplex PCR, and the TCRdb table lists in-frame clones only, not all of them. The repertoire includes around 19,000 clones, around 97% of them detected once, and approximately 0.31% sits in the top ten. This CDR3 has 15 residues. CDR1 and CDR2 (germline): KGHSH, LQKENI. V was shortened by 0 bases and J by 5 bases, with 10 bases between the two germline ends. Conventional CD4 T cells were sorted as CD4+CD127+ cells. These data come from a study of B cell selection in AIRE deficiency. Study-level points and caveats: TCRbeta-only data showed roughly a third of shared healthy Treg sequences in healthy Tconv.

The sequence was collected from a human donor with AIRE deficiency. This chain links TRBV18 with TRBJ1-4; no clear D gene. What was sequenced was conventional CD4+ T cells sorted from PBMCs. CDR3 sequence reads: CASSPPGQRNEKLFF. In DNA, the CDR3 is TGTGCCAGCTCACCACCGGGTCAGAGGAATGAAAAACTGTTTTTT.